These 18 T cell receptor beta chains were sequenced from one sample in a study of blood T cell repertoires in COVID-19. This table comes from immunoSEQ multiplex PCR, and its TCRdb copy is limited to in-frame clones, with some not included. The sample shows more than 150,000 clones, roughly 94% of them seen only once. Input material: peripheral blood. These receptors all stem from a man under 40 with COVID-19, enrolled during active disease.

V is TRBV27 and J is TRBJ1-2; a possible D gene is TRBD1 (5 bases). The CDR3 totals 13 residues. Germline V gives CDR1 MNHEY, CDR2 SMNVEV (reference sequence). V lost 0 bases to trimming and J lost 8 bases, with 10 bases between them. Here the CDR3 reads CASSLSGRGGYTF. The CDR3 nucleotides read TGTGCCAGCAGTTTATCAGGGAGGGGCGGCTACACCTTC.

A few counts support this clone. V usage is TRBV20-1 and J usage is TRBJ2-7, with 9 positions matching TRBD1. Germline values: CDR1 DFQATT, CDR2 SNEGSKA (reference sequence). Germline trimming cut 3 bases from V and 7 bases from J; bases unmatched to any gene: 4. The CDR3 totals 12 residues. DNA for the CDR3: TGCAGTGCTAGTCACAGGGGGCGTGAGCAGTACTTC. This translates into CSASHRGREQYF.

The V gene is TRBV6-5, the J gene TRBJ1-2; possibly TRBD1 for D (5 bases). From germline, CDR1 is MNHEY and CDR2 SVGAGI. V lost 1 base, J lost 3 bases, and 9 bases lay in between. The CDR3 extends over 14 amino acids. The CDR3 DNA follows: TGTGCCAGCAGTTACTTTGGGGGGGACTATGGCTACACCTTC. Translation gives CASSYFGGDYGYTF.

The chain uses TRBV5-6 and TRBJ2-5; 7 nucleotides match TRBD1. Germline CDR1 SGHDT, CDR2 YYEEEE. The CDR3 is made up of 13 amino acids. V trimming: 6 bases; J trimming: 4 bases; junction bases outside the gene matches: 6. The CDR3 region has the DNA TGTGCCAGCACCGGAACAGGGGCAGAGACCCAGTACTTC. Translation gives CASTGTGAETQYF.

This rearrangement joins TRBV6-5 to TRBJ1-1; 8 positions match TRBD1. The junction had 3 bases not matched to a gene; V was cut back by 6 bases and J by 0 bases. The germline V gene has CDR1 MNHEY and CDR2 SVGAGI. The CDR3 spans 14 residues. CDR3 amino acids: CASRGQVMNTEAFF. CDR3 nucleotides: TGTGCCAGCAGGGGACAGGTTATGAACACTGAAGCTTTCTTT.

The chain combines TRBV2 with TRBJ1-2, with D unclear. Germline CDR1 SNHLY, CDR2 FYNNEI. V was trimmed by 4 bases and J by 2 bases, leaving 11 bases between them. The CDR3 is 14 residues long. The CDR3 protein is CASSVSQANYGYTF. Here the CDR3 DNA reads TGTGCCAGCAGTGTAAGTCAGGCAAACTATGGCTACACCTTC.

The chain links TRBV12-3 or TRBV12-4 to TRBJ1-1; D call uncertain. Trimming shortened V by 3 bases and J by 6 bases, and 11 bases separated the two germline ends. This CDR3 comprises 13 residues. The CDR3 here is CASSLAGSPEAFF. The CDR3 region has the DNA TGTGCCAGCAGTTTGGCGGGTTCCCCTGAAGCTTTCTTT.

This rearrangement joins TRBV15 to TRBJ2-7; 9 bases are shared with TRBD1. Germline CDR1 and CDR2: LNHNV and YYDKDF (reference sequence). J lost 5 bases, V lost 3 bases, and 11 bases had no gene match. The CDR3 spans 16 residues. CDR3: CATSRPSGTGRDEQYF. CDR3 bases: TGTGCCACCAGCAGGCCATCCGGGACAGGGAGAGACGAGCAGTACTTC.

This clone was seen only once. DNA of the CDR3: TGTGCCAGCAGTGAACTTAGCGTTCGGACCGGGGAGCTGTTTTTT. This sequence encodes CASSELSVRTGELFF. This chain connects TRBV2 to TRBJ2-2, with D tentatively TRBD2 (5 bases). Germline lookup yields CDR1 SNHLY and CDR2 FYNNEI. The CDR3 sequence is 15 residues long. The V gene lost 2 bases and the J gene lost 5 bases, with 12 bases spanning the gap.

The rearrangement links TRBV6-1 to TRBJ1-2; D uncertain. V lost 2 bases to trimming and J lost 8 bases, with 6 bases between them. Germline CDR1 reads MNHNS; CDR2 reads SASEGT. CDR3 size: 11 residues. Here the CDR3 DNA reads TGTGCCAGCAGTGAAATCTCGGGCTACACCTTC. It codes for CASSEISGYTF.

The chain has TRBV11-3 and TRBJ2-3; TRBD2 agrees at 12 bases. Germline loops: CDR1 SGHNT, CDR2 YENEEA. This CDR3 is 16 amino acids long. After removal of 3 bases from V and 4 bases from J, the junction contained 5 bases not matched to a gene. CDR3 protein: CASSLELAGGPDTQYF. CDR3 nucleotides: TGTGCCAGCAGCTTGGAACTAGCGGGGGGACCAGATACGCAGTATTTT.

This chain joins TRBV25-1 and TRBJ1-1; TRBD1 aligns across 9 bases. The V and J ends lost 6 bases and 4 bases, in that order; junction bases with no gene match: 6. The CDR3 length is 14 residues. CDR1 and CDR2 from the germline V gene are MGHDK and SYGVNS. The CDR3 is CASSRTGALTEAFF. The DNA for the CDR3 is TGTGCCAGCAGCCGGACAGGGGCACTCACTGAAGCTTTCTTT.

This clone was seen only a few times. The J gene is TRBJ1-5, the V gene TRBV4-1; no firm D call. Trimming cost V 5 bases and J 0 bases, with 17 bases left between them. The CDR3 covers 17 residues. CDR1 and CDR2 from the germline V gene are MGHRA and YSYEKL. This CDR3 is CASSLRGPLNSNQPQHF. The CDR3 nucleotides are TGCGCCAGCAGCTTGAGAGGGCCTCTGAATAGCAATCAGCCCCAGCATTTT.

The V gene is TRBV27, the J gene TRBJ2-3; 10 positions agree with TRBD1. Losses at the gene ends were 3 bases for V and 3 bases for J; bases not matched to a gene: 6. The CDR3 loop spans 16 amino acids. Germline V CDR1 and CDR2: MNHEY, SMNVEV (reference sequence). The CDR3, as DNA: TGTGCCAGCAGTTTCCGACAGGGGGCCACGACAGATACGCAGTATTTT. This gives the protein CASSFRQGATTDTQYF.

The rearrangement joins TRBV6-5 to TRBJ1-2; maybe TRBD1 (6 bases). The CDR3 is 12 residues long. Germline CDR1 reads MNHEY; CDR2 reads SVGAGI. V was clipped by 6 bases and J by 2 bases, with 7 bases between them. CDR3 coding DNA: TGTGCCAGCAGACAGGGCAACTATGGCTACACCTTC. Translation: CASRQGNYGYTF.

The V and J genes are TRBV4-2 and TRBJ1-3; the D gene is possibly TRBD1 (5 bases). V was pared by 0 bases and J by 2 bases, with 11 bases between. This CDR3 has 16 amino acids. Germline loops: CDR1 LGHNA, CDR2 YNFKEQ. The CDR3 protein is CASSQDFRVAGNTIYF. CDR3 DNA sequence: TGTGCCAGCAGCCAAGATTTCAGGGTGGCTGGAAACACCATATATTTT.

The chain has TRBV30 and TRBJ1-2, with D perhaps matching TRBD1 (6 bases). Germline V gene sequence: CDR1 GTSNPN, CDR2 SVGIG (reference sequence). The CDR3 runs to 11 residues. V was cut by 2 bases and J by 8 bases, with 9 bases left in between. The CDR3 is CAWSSGAGYTF. The CDR3, as DNA: TGTGCCTGGAGTTCAGGGGCAGGCTACACCTTC. Based on the CDR3 plus reference TRBV30 and TRBJ1-2, the full variable domain is SQTIHQWPATLVQPVGSPLSLECTVEGTSNPNLYWYRQAAGRGLQLLFYSVGIGQISSEVPQNLSASRPQDRQFILSSKKLLLSDSGFYLCAWSSGAGYTFGSGTRLTVV.

The chain carries TRBV6-1 and TRBJ1-2; perhaps TRBD1 as D (6 bases). CDR1 is MNHNS and CDR2 is SASEGT in the germline V gene. This CDR3 comprises 17 residues. Between the trimmed V and J ends, which lost 2 bases and 3 bases, there was a span of 19 bases. CDR3 DNA sequence: TGTGCCAGCAGTGAATTAACCAGGGCCTCAGGGGACTATGGCTACACCTTC. It specifies CASSELTRASGDYGYTF.